The T cell receptor (beta chain) described here comes from a study of regulatory T cells in long-lasting Graves disease. Overall study findings and caveats: When disease was persistent, TRBV28, TRBJ1-2 and TRBJ2-5 were the favored segments.

A few counts support this clonotype. Antigen specificity is unknown. Time point of the sample: newly diagnosed GD, antithyroid drugs for less than 3 months. Following extraction of RNA from PBMCs, that RNA was used to make the TCR library. Through Arm-PCR of CDR3 regions and iRepertoire HTBI primers, TCR beta libraries were built. In TCRdb, the multiplex PCR reads were re-called with MiXCR into one record per CDR3 protein. This table holds about 460,000 distinct CDR3 sequences, around 15% found once. Germline CDR1 is MNHEY and CDR2 is SVGEGT. V lost 3 bases to trimming and J lost 6 bases; unmatched junction nucleotides: 12. This CDR3 comprises 17 residues. This same sample was also taken into another study, of T cells in Graves' hyperthyroidism and ophthalmopathy. That paper notes: Most clonotypes that expanded in the thyroid above 0.001 also showed up in blood. Through a model of 13 V-J features, ophthalmopathy was separated from stable hyperthyroidism.

The sequencing here drew on peripheral blood mononuclear cells (PBMCs), taken at new diagnosis, from a patient treated with antithyroid drugs. This rearrangement joins TRBV6-2 or TRBV6-3 to TRBJ2-1; 9 bases are a match to TRBD2. This TCR was sampled from a woman in her 50s with Graves disease. The CDR3 sequence is CASSYFAGGVPPNEQFF. For the CDR3, the DNA is TGTGCCAGCAGTTATTTTGCGGGAGGGGTTCCCCCCAATGAGCAGTTCTTC.